Following are 21 T cell receptor beta chains from one sample sequenced in a study of blood T cells in healthy people across ages. A sample-barcoded 5' primer and a J-beta primer mix were used in a second PCR of roughly 6 to 11 cycles. TCRdb re-analysed the 5' RACE reads in MiXCR, keeping a single row per CDR3 protein. Of approximately 850,000 distinct CDR3 sequences in the sample, 58% were seen once. What was sequenced was blood. Receptor source: a young man in good health.

This clonotype was picked up a small number of times. V and J are TRBV4-3 and TRBJ1-2; D not resolved. Per germline, CDR1 LGHNA and CDR2 YSLEER. The CDR3 has 16 amino acids. Trimming left V 0 bases short and J 3 bases short, with 14 bases between. This chain's CDR3 is CASSQDSGIRDYGYTF. CDR3 nucleotides: TGCGCCAGCAGCCAAGATAGTGGCATTAGGGACTATGGCTACACCTTC.

This chain connects TRBV28 to TRBJ2-3; a weak D match, TRBD2 (6 bases). The germline V and J ends were trimmed by 2 bases and 6 bases, with 15 bases remaining between them. Germline CDR1 is MDHEN and CDR2 is SYDVKM. The CDR3 runs 15 residues. This CDR3 is CASSLGAAGRDTQYF. DNA for the CDR3: TGTGCCAGCAGTTTAGGGGCCGCGGGACGGGATACGCAGTATTTT.

J is TRBJ1-1 and V is TRBV5-1; no firm D call. Between the trimmed V and J ends, which lost 1 base and 2 bases, there was a span of 9 bases. The CDR3 is made up of 14 amino acids. Germline V gene data show CDR1 as SGHRS and CDR2 as YFSETQ. The CDR3 here is CASSLLSANTEAFF. The CDR3 region has the DNA TGCGCCAGCAGCTTGTTGTCGGCAAACACTGAAGCTTTCTTT.

On this clonotype: Mismatch with germline at one junction end may stem from a read error. The chain recombines TRBV29-1 with TRBJ2-7, with 7 bases fitting TRBD1. Germline V gene lookup returns CDR1 SQVTM and CDR2 ANQGSEA. The CDR3 runs 13 residues. In DNA form, the CDR3 reads TGCGGCGTTGCAGGCGACAGGGTCCACGAGCAGTACTTC. It translates to CGVAGDRVHEQYF.

The gene calls are TRBV7-2 and TRBJ1-4, with a tentative D call TRBD1 (5 bases). Germline V gene sequence: CDR1 SGHTA, CDR2 FQGNSA. V gave up 5 bases and J gave up 6 bases, with 10 bases separating them. This CDR3 has 13 amino acids. Here the CDR3 DNA reads TGTGCCAGCAGCAAGACAGCGGATGAAAAACTGTTTTTT. Amino acid sequence: CASSKTADEKLFF. The full variable domain, in which reference TRBV7-2 and TRBJ1-4 provide the parts outside the CDR3, is GAGVSQSPSNKVTEKGKDVELRCDPISGHTALYWYRQSLGQGLEFLIYFQGNSAPDKSGLPSDRFSAERTGGSVSTLTIQRTQQEDSAVYLCASSKTADEKLFFGSGTQLSVL.

The chain employs TRBV20-1 and TRBJ2-7; D may correspond to TRBD1 or TRBD2 (5 bases each). V dropped 6 bases and J dropped 4 bases, with 19 bases sitting between them. The CDR3 consists of 14 residues. Germline V gene lookup returns CDR1 DFQATT and CDR2 SNEGSKA (reference sequence). CDR3 region: CSARGGLVYYEQYF. The CDR3, as DNA: TGCAGTGCGCGTGGGGGATTGGTTTATTACGAGCAGTACTTC.

This clonotype appeared many times. The chain employs TRBV3-1 and TRBJ2-7, with 7 bases lining up with TRBD1. The germline CDR1 and CDR2 sequences are LGHDT and YNNKEL (reference sequence). The CDR3 is made up of 16 amino acids. Trimming cost V 2 bases and J 3 bases; bases outside gene matches: 10. CDR3 coding DNA: TGTGCCAGCAGCCAACAACGGACAGGCCCCCACTACGAGCAGTACTTC. It is translated as CASSQQRTGPHYEQYF.

V usage is TRBV20-1 and J usage is TRBJ2-1, with TRBD2 identical over 7 bases. Germline V gives CDR1 DFQATT, CDR2 SNEGSKA (reference sequence). This CDR3 region has 13 residues. Trimming took 6 bases from V and 4 from J; bases not matched to a gene: 6. CDR3 coding DNA: TGCAGTGCGGGGGGGGACCATTACAATGAGCAGTTCTTC. Amino acid sequence: CSAGGDHYNEQFF.

This clonotype showed up just a few times. This chain connects TRBV6-2 or TRBV6-3 to TRBJ2-1; D not certain. Germline V lookup: CDR1 MNHEY, CDR2 SVGEGT. There are 14 residues in the CDR3. V dropped 7 bases and J dropped 0 bases, with 10 bases sitting between them. The CDR3 here is CASKGWSSYNEQFF. DNA of the CDR3: TGTGCCAGCAAAGGGTGGAGCTCCTACAATGAGCAGTTCTTC.

V gene TRBV19 combines with J gene TRBJ2-4; TRBD1 aligns across 7 bases. The DNA end favors TRBJ2-7, so the J call may be wrong. The CDR3 runs to 15 residues. Germline values: CDR1 LNHDA, CDR2 SQIVND (reference sequence). DNA of the CDR3: TGTGCCAGTAGTCCGACAGGGCCCCCTTACTACGAGCAGTACTTC. It encodes CASSPTGPPYYEQYF.

The V call is TRBV20-1, the J call TRBJ2-5; TRBD2 matches at 12 bases. The V gene's germline CDR1 is DFQATT and CDR2 SNEGSKA (reference sequence). The CDR3 consists of 15 residues. V lost 5 bases to trimming and J lost 5 bases; unmatched junction nucleotides: 9. The CDR3 coding sequence is TGCAGTGCTTATCAGACTAGCGGGGGAGGGGAGACCCAGTACTTC. This sequence encodes CSAYQTSGGGETQYF.

The chain links TRBV28 to TRBJ2-7, with TRBD1 matching over 8 bases. Unmatched junction bases numbered 6, after V lost 2 bases and J lost 0 bases. There are 16 residues in the CDR3. Germline loops: CDR1 MDHEN, CDR2 SYDVKM. The CDR3 nucleotides are TGTGCCAGCAGTTTAGGGTTTGGACAGGGCTCCTACGAGCAGTACTTC. Translated, it gives CASSLGFGQGSYEQYF.

The J gene is TRBJ2-7, the V gene TRBV4-3, with 9 bases identical to TRBD1. This CDR3 has 19 amino acids. V lost 3 bases and J lost 5; bases outside the gene matches: 20. Germline loops: CDR1 LGHNA, CDR2 YSLEER. The CDR3 loop reads CASSHHWDREPDYPDEQYF. The CDR3 coding sequence is TGCGCCAGCAGCCATCACTGGGACAGGGAGCCTGATTACCCCGACGAGCAGTACTTC.

This clonotype was detected only a few times. This chain joins TRBV29-1 and TRBJ2-3; D gene ambiguous. This CDR3 contains 13 residues. The germline CDR1 and CDR2 sequences are SQVTM and ANQGSEA. Deletions cut 1 base from V and 6 bases from J, with 11 bases between. The CDR3, as DNA: TGCAGCGTTGAAGCGGGTAGGGTGGATACGCAGTATTTT. Protein sequence: CSVEAGRVDTQYF.

The CDR3 region has the DNA TGTGCCAGCAGCTTTAGCCTGCTACATGAGTCCTATGGCTACACCTTC. Translating gives CASSFSLLHESYGYTF. V gene TRBV7-2 combines with J gene TRBJ1-2; D call uncertain. This CDR3 spans 16 amino acids. Germline values: CDR1 SGHTA, CDR2 FQGNSA. With 3 bases removed from V and 4 bases from J, the gap between germline ends came to 18 bases.

The chain couples TRBV29-1 to TRBJ2-7, with 7 bases that match TRBD1. The CDR3 loop spans 13 amino acids. Germline V CDR1 and CDR2: SQVTM, ANQGSEA. With 1 base clipped from V and 3 bases from J, the junction kept 3 bases outside the gene matches. The CDR3 reads CSVEGSGGYEQYF. The CDR3 DNA reads as TGCAGCGTTGAAGGGTCAGGGGGCTACGAGCAGTACTTC.

This clonotype was seen a handful of times. The chain is built from TRBV7-9 and TRBJ1-2; possibly TRBD1 for D (5 bases). Trimming took 5 bases from V and 5 from J, leaving 15 bases between them. The CDR3 runs to 14 residues. In germline, CDR1 is SEHNR, CDR2 FQNEAQ (reference sequence). The CDR3, as DNA: TGTGCCAGCAGCCGCGGGGGGTCCCTTTATGGCTACACCTTC. Protein sequence: CASSRGGSLYGYTF.

The rearrangement joins TRBV3-1 to TRBJ1-1, with D perhaps matching TRBD1 (5 bases). The CDR3 length is 15 residues. Germline loops: CDR1 LGHDT, CDR2 YNNKEL (reference sequence). V gave up 4 bases and J gave up 5 bases, with 17 bases separating them. The CDR3 sequence is CASSPLAGTGTEAFF. The CDR3 bases are TGTGCCAGCAGCCCCTTGGCAGGGACGGGTACTGAAGCTTTCTTT. The full variable domain, in which reference TRBV3-1 and TRBJ1-1 provide the parts outside the CDR3, is DTAVSQTPKYLVTQMGNDKSIKCEQNLGHDTMYWYKQDSKKFLKIMFSYNNKELIINETVPNRFSPKSPDKAHLNLHINSLELGDSAVYFCASSPLAGTGTEAFFGQGTRLTVV.

This sequence joins TRBV28 and TRBJ2-5; 9 positions agree with TRBD1. The germline CDR1 and CDR2 sequences are MDHEN and SYDVKM. J was trimmed by 6 bases and V by 6 bases; bases with no gene match: 5. The CDR3 covers 13 residues. The CDR3 loop reads CASSGDRVQTQYF. The CDR3 nucleotides read TGTGCCAGCAGCGGGGACAGGGTACAGACCCAGTACTTC.

The chain combines TRBV7-2 with TRBJ2-5; unclear D gene. The CDR3 covers 16 residues. V lost 2 bases, J lost 8 bases, and 21 bases lay in between. Per germline, CDR1 SGHTA and CDR2 FQGNSA. For the CDR3, the DNA is TGTGCCAGCAGCTTACTTTCGGGCTCCCTTAGAAGAACCCAGTACTTC. Translating gives CASSLLSGSLRRTQYF.

This clonotype was seen a few times. V gene TRBV11-1 combines with J gene TRBJ2-7; possibly TRBD2 for D (6 bases). The V end lost 2 bases, the J end lost 2 bases, and 13 bases lay between the germline ends. Germline V lookup: CDR1 SGHAT, CDR2 FQDESV (reference sequence). CDR3 length equals 15 residues. Written as DNA, the CDR3 is TGTGCCAGCAGCTTATCCGGGGACTCAGCCTACGAGCAGTACTTC. It codes for CASSLSGDSAYEQYF. The entire variable domain, with the rest obtained from reference TRBV11-1 and TRBJ2-7, is as follows: EAEVAQSPRYKITEKSQAVAFWCDPISGHATLYWYRQILGQGPELLVQFQDESVVDDSQLPKDRFSAERLKGVDSTLKIQPAELGDSAMYLCASSLSGDSAYEQYFGPGTRLTVT.